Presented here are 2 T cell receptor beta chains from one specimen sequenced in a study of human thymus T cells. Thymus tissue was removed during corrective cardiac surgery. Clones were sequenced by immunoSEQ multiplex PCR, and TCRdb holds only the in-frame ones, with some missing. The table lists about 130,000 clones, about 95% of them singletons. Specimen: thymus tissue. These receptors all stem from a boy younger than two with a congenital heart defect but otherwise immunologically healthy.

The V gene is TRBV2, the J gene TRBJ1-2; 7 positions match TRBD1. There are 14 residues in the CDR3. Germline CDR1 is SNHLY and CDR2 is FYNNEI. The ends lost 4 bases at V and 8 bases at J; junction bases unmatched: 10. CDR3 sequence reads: CASSGGNRGYGYTF. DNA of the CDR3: TGTGCCAGCAGTGGAGGGAACAGGGGATACGGCTACACCTTC.

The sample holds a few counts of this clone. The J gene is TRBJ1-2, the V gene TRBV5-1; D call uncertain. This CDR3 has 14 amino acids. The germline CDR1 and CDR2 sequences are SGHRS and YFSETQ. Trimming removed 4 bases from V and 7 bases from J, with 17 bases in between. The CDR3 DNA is TGCGCCAGCAGCAACAGCACACCCCAAGGTGGCTACACCTTC. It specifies CASSNSTPQGGYTF.